The 15 T cell receptor beta chains in this list originate from one sample, sequenced in a study of shared T cell receptors in the human thymus. Data came from immunoSEQ multiplex PCR; TCRdb stores just in-frame clones and leaves some out. The sample contains hundreds of thousands of clones, around 87% of which appear only once. The sample was also linked to a second study, of human thymus T cells.

Sequenced: thymocytes. The receptors stem from a boy less than two years old with a congenital heart defect.

The chain is built from TRBV7-4 and TRBJ2-7; 11 bases are shared with TRBD2. The junction had 6 bases not matched to a gene; V was cut back by 5 bases and J by 6 bases. There are 14 residues in the CDR3. Germline values: CDR1 SGHVT, CDR2 SQSDAQ. This chain's CDR3 is CASSELAGALEQYF. CDR3 DNA: TGTGCCAGCAGCGAACTAGCGGGAGCTCTCGAGCAGTACTTC.

V and J are TRBV19 and TRBJ2-1; 8 bases are a match to TRBD2. The trim removed 1 base at V and 4 bases at J, leaving 6 bases unmatched. Germline-derived CDR1 and CDR2 are LNHDA and SQIVND (reference sequence). This CDR3 is 16 amino acids long. The CDR3 region has the DNA TGTGCCAGTAGTATAGCGGGGGGGCCGGGGTACAATGAGCAGTTCTTC. It specifies CASSIAGGPGYNEQFF.

The chain combines TRBV15 with TRBJ2-1; TRBD2 matches 10 bases. Germline CDR1 is LNHNV and CDR2 is YYDKDF (reference sequence). Germline trimming cut 0 bases from V and 4 bases from J; bases unmatched to any gene: 6. The CDR3 length is 17 residues. The CDR3 spells CATSRDQGSGGYNEQFF. The CDR3 region has the DNA TGTGCCACCAGCAGAGATCAGGGTAGCGGGGGGTACAATGAGCAGTTCTTC.

The gene calls are TRBV5-6 and TRBJ1-1; a weak D match, TRBD1 (6 bases). The CDR3 is 14 residues long. Deletions cut 4 bases from V and 7 bases from J, with 17 bases between. CDR1 SGHDT and CDR2 YYEEEE come from the germline V gene. CDR3 region: CASSRHSGHFEAFF. In nucleotides, the CDR3 is TGTGCCAGCAGCCGACACTCGGGACACTTTGAAGCTTTCTTT.

The chain uses TRBV6-1 and TRBJ2-5; maybe TRBD2 (7 bases). The length of the CDR3 is 15 residues. The V gene lost 10 bases and the J gene lost 4 bases, with 22 bases spanning the gap. In germline, CDR1 is MNHNS, CDR2 SASEGT. CDR3 sequence reads: CATLGGTSSLETQYF. Written as DNA, the CDR3 is TGTGCCACCTTGGGAGGGACAAGCAGCTTAGAGACCCAGTACTTC.

This sequence joins TRBV28 and TRBJ1-3; D is perhaps TRBD1 (5 bases). CDR1 and CDR2 from the germline V gene are MDHEN and SYDVKM. This CDR3 spans 17 amino acids. Trimming left V 4 bases short and J 0 bases short, with 16 bases between. Written as DNA, the CDR3 is TGTGCCAGCAGTTATCAGGACGCGGGGGGCTCTGGAAACACCATATATTTT. This gives the protein CASSYQDAGGSGNTIYF.

The rearrangement uses TRBV7-9 and TRBJ2-5, with 9 bases lining up with TRBD2. CDR1 and CDR2 from the germline V gene are SEHNR and FQNEAQ (reference sequence). This CDR3 is built from 14 residues. With V trimmed by 6 bases and J by 1 base, 3 bases remained unmatched. CDR3 nucleotide sequence: TGTGCCAGCAGTTCGACTAGCGGCCAAGAGACCCAGTACTTC. Translating it yields CASSSTSGQETQYF.

This clone was detected once. The CDR3 DNA reads TGTGCCAGCAGCCCTCGAGCGGGGGGTGAAGGAAACACCATATATTTT. Residues: CASSPRAGGEGNTIYF. This chain links TRBV11-2 with TRBJ1-3; a weak D match, TRBD1 (5 bases). Germline V lookup: CDR1 SGHAT, CDR2 FQNNGV. The ends were cut back, 5 bases at V and 4 bases at J, with 18 bases in the middle. CDR3 size: 16 residues.

The genes are TRBV7-9 and TRBJ1-4; 7 bases line up with TRBD1. CDR3 size: 15 residues. Unmatched junction bases numbered 6, after V lost 0 bases and J lost 8 bases. From germline, CDR1 is SEHNR and CDR2 FQNEAQ (reference sequence). CDR3 coding DNA: TGTGCCAGCAGCTTAGCAGTAGGGGGCGACGAAAAACTGTTTTTT. It is translated as CASSLAVGGDEKLFF.

J is TRBJ2-7 and V is TRBV27, with TRBD1 matching over 8 bases. This CDR3 has 13 amino acids. CDR1 and CDR2 (germline): MNHEY, SMNVEV (reference sequence). V lost 0 bases, J lost 5 bases, and 0 bases stayed unmatched. CDR3 in DNA: TGTGCCAGCAGTTTATCGACAGGGGACGAGCAGTACTTC. The encoded protein is CASSLSTGDEQYF.

The chain carries TRBV28 and TRBJ1-2; D perhaps matches TRBD1 (5 bases). Germline V CDR1 and CDR2: MDHEN, SYDVKM. V lost 0 bases, J lost 0 bases, and 32 bases lay in between. This CDR3 is 23 amino acids long. The chain's CDR3 is CASSLWQGPYGPANPKANYGYTF. The CDR3 coding sequence is TGTGCCAGCAGTTTATGGCAGGGCCCTTATGGCCCGGCCAACCCGAAAGCTAACTATGGCTACACCTTC.

This chain uses TRBV18 with TRBJ2-3, with D maybe TRBD2 (6 bases). Germline CDR1 reads KGHSH; CDR2 reads LQKENI. This CDR3 has 14 residues. V was pared by 3 bases and J by 0 bases, with 7 bases between. In DNA, the CDR3 is TGTGCCAGCTCACCGGCGGGGAGCACAGATACGCAGTATTTT. Translated, it gives CASSPAGSTDTQYF. The complete variable domain, with remaining parts taken from reference TRBV18 and TRBJ2-3, reads NAGVMQNPRHLVRRRGQEARLRCSPMKGHSHVYWYRQLPEEGLKFMVYLQKENIIDESGMPKERFSAEFPKEGPSILRIQQVVRGDSAAYFCASSPAGSTDTQYFGPGTRLTVL.

This CDR3 reads CASSKYRGEGYTF. CDR3 nucleotides: TGTGCCAGCAGCAAATACAGGGGAGAAGGCTACACCTTC. V usage is TRBV21-1 and J usage is TRBJ1-2; the table assigns TRBD1, which was not confirmed against the DNA. TRBV21-1 is a known pseudogene. The CDR3 runs to 13 residues.

The chain is built from TRBV5-8 and TRBJ1-4; TRBD1 might be the D (6 bases). The CDR3 covers 15 residues. V dropped 4 bases and J dropped 5 bases, with 15 bases sitting between them. Germline lookup yields CDR1 SGHTS and CDR2 YDEGEE. The CDR3 sequence: CASSQWGPINEKLFF. CDR3 in DNA: TGTGCCAGCAGCCAATGGGGGCCCATCAATGAAAAACTGTTTTTT.

This clone was counted a few times. V usage is TRBV6-5 and J usage is TRBJ1-1; D not resolved. The CDR3 sequence is 15 residues long. The germline V gene encodes CDR1 MNHEY and CDR2 SVGAGI. Trimming left V 2 bases short and J 1 base short, with 11 bases between. CDR3 amino acids: CASSYTPGGNTEAFF. CDR3 nucleotides: TGTGCCAGCAGTTACACCCCCGGTGGGAACACTGAAGCTTTCTTT.